These 24 T cell receptor beta chains were all obtained from the same sample, sequenced in a study of OX40 agonist ivuxolimab in advanced cancers. Method: immunoSEQ multiplex PCR; TCRdb's copy keeps in-frame clones and lacks some. The repertoire has 60,000 or so clones, about 90% of them found once; the top ten carry roughly 13%. The sequencing here drew on CD4+ or CD8+ T cells sorted from blood, taken in a trial of the OX40 agonist ivuxolimab. Receptor source: an adult with an advanced solid tumor such as melanoma, head and neck, liver or kidney cancer.

The chain is built from TRBV5-1 and TRBJ2-7; D remains unclear. Germline CDR1 SGHRS, CDR2 YFSETQ. V lost 3 bases and J 2 bases, leaving 12 bases between the germline ends. The CDR3 contains 14 residues. The CDR3 is CASSSWSNTYEQYF. The CDR3 DNA reads as TGCGCCAGCAGCTCGTGGTCCAACACCTACGAGCAGTACTTC.

The chain combines TRBV15 with TRBJ2-5; D remains unclear. Trimming removed 1 base from V and 5 bases from J, with 5 bases in between. CDR1 LNHNV and CDR2 YYDKDF come from the germline V gene (reference sequence). The CDR3 totals 12 residues. CDR3 residues: CATSRAWETQYF. The CDR3 DNA follows: TGTGCCACCAGCAGAGCGTGGGAGACCCAGTACTTC. Drawing the rest from reference TRBV15 and TRBJ2-5, the complete variable domain is DAMVIQNPRYQVTQFGKPVTLSCSQTLNHNVMYWYQQKSSQAPKLLFHYYDKDFNNEADTPDNFQSRRPNTSFCFLDIRSPGLGDTAMYLCATSRAWETQYFGPGTRLLVL.

This chain links TRBV10-3 with TRBJ2-7, with D perhaps matching TRBD1 (6 bases). The ends were cut back, 6 bases at V and 2 bases at J, with 14 bases in the middle. This CDR3 has 14 amino acids. Looked up from germline, CDR1 is ENHRY and CDR2 is SYGVKD. The CDR3 reads CAISFSTGTYEQYF. Written as DNA, the CDR3 is TGTGCCATCAGCTTTTCGACAGGAACCTACGAGCAGTACTTC.

V and J are TRBV7-3 and TRBJ1-1, with 7 bases aligning to TRBD1. In germline, CDR1 is SGHTA, CDR2 FQGTGA. V shed 1 base and J 5 bases; nucleotides not matched to a gene: 7. This CDR3 spans 15 amino acids. CDR3 loop: CASSLRARGVTEAFF. In DNA form, the CDR3 reads TGTGCCAGCAGCTTAAGGGCCAGGGGGGTTACTGAAGCTTTCTTT.

This chain uses TRBV21-1 with TRBJ1-1. TRBV21-1 is tagged as a pseudogene. The CDR3 totals 12 residues. CDR3 amino acids: CASPSMRTEAFF. In DNA form, the CDR3 reads TGTGCCAGCCCCAGCATGAGGACTGAAGCTTTCTTT.

In its sample, this clone was seen once. The chain joins TRBV4-3 to TRBJ2-1; D is uncertain. The germline V and J ends were trimmed by 1 base and 8 bases, with 15 bases remaining between them. Germline V gene lookup returns CDR1 LGHNA and CDR2 YSLEER. The CDR3 totals 15 residues. The CDR3 DNA is TGCGCCAGCAGCCAAGTTTGGAAAAGGGCCCATGAGCAGTTCTTC. Translating it yields CASSQVWKRAHEQFF.

This chain joins TRBV27 and TRBJ1-5; D is unclear. V lost 0 bases to trimming and J lost 2 bases, with 11 bases between them. Per germline, CDR1 MNHEY and CDR2 SMNVEV (reference sequence). There are 16 residues in the CDR3. The CDR3 loop reads CASSLSWHRGNQPQHF. The DNA of the CDR3 is TGTGCCAGCAGTTTATCTTGGCACCGCGGCAATCAGCCCCAGCATTTT.

J is TRBJ2-1 and V is TRBV27; 7 nucleotides agree with TRBD1. CDR1 is MNHEY, CDR2 SMNVEV, per germline (reference sequence). The V and J ends lost 2 bases and 8 bases, in that order; junction bases with no gene match: 6. The CDR3 is 14 residues long. Here the CDR3 reads CASSLKGALHEQFF. The CDR3 nucleotides are TGTGCCAGCAGTTTAAAGGGGGCCCTGCATGAGCAGTTCTTC.

A single count supports this clone. The chain uses TRBV9 and TRBJ1-2; 8 bases line up with TRBD1. CDR3 length: 15 residues. Germline trimming cut 2 bases from V and 5 bases from J; bases unmatched to any gene: 8. Germline values: CDR1 SGDLS, CDR2 YYNGEE. The CDR3: CASSVDGQGGYGYTF. CDR3 DNA sequence: TGTGCCAGCAGCGTTGATGGACAGGGAGGATATGGCTACACCTTC.

The rearrangement links TRBV5-1 to TRBJ2-3; TRBD2 matches at 7 bases. Germline CDR1 SGHRS, CDR2 YFSETQ. This CDR3 is 15 amino acids long. J gave up 1 base and V 0 bases, and 2 bases lay outside the gene matches. CDR3 DNA sequence: TGCGCCAGCAGCTTGGAGGGACTACGCACAGATACGCAGTATTTT. Its protein product is CASSLEGLRTDTQYF. The full variable domain, in which reference TRBV5-1 and TRBJ2-3 provide the parts outside the CDR3, is KAGVTQTPRYLIKTRGQQVTLSCSPISGHRSVSWYQQTPGQGLQFLFEYFSETQRNKGNFPGRFSGRQFSNSRSEMNVSTLELGDSALYLCASSLEGLRTDTQYFGPGTRLTVL.

V is TRBV4-1 and J is TRBJ1-4; D not certain. Between the trimmed V and J ends, which lost 4 bases and 5 bases, there was a span of 14 bases. The germline V gene encodes CDR1 MGHRA and CDR2 YSYEKL. The CDR3 is made up of 15 amino acids. In DNA form, the CDR3 reads TGCGCCAGCAGCCCCGAGTCGGACCCGAATGAAAAACTGTTTTTT. Translation gives CASSPESDPNEKLFF.

This clone was picked up one time. Here the CDR3 reads CASSQVWGDEQYF. DNA of the CDR3: TGCGCCAGCAGCCAAGTTTGGGGGGACGAGCAGTACTTC. The chain combines TRBV4-1 with TRBJ2-7, with D possibly matching TRBD2 (6 bases). V was shortened by 1 base and J by 5 bases, with 9 bases between the two germline ends. The CDR3 sequence is 13 residues long. In germline, CDR1 is MGHRA, CDR2 YSYEKL.

The chain recombines TRBV28 with TRBJ2-1; weak D call: TRBD1 (5 bases). CDR1 is MDHEN and CDR2 is SYDVKM in the germline V gene. The CDR3 has 14 amino acids. The V gene lost 6 bases and the J gene lost 2 bases, with 11 bases spanning the gap. The CDR3: CASSMDMTYNEQFF. In DNA, the CDR3 is TGTGCCAGCAGCATGGACATGACCTACAATGAGCAGTTCTTC.

The genes are TRBV27 and TRBJ2-1; 8 nucleotides match TRBD1. V lost 5 bases and J lost 7; bases outside the gene matches: 13. This CDR3 has 16 residues. Germline V CDR1 and CDR2: MNHEY, SMNVEV (reference sequence). The chain's CDR3 is CASSPGGWVGGNEQFF. CDR3 coding DNA: TGTGCCAGCAGTCCAGGGGGCTGGGTGGGCGGGAATGAGCAGTTCTTC.

The chain links TRBV27 to TRBJ2-7; TRBD2 aligns across 8 bases. Per germline, CDR1 MNHEY and CDR2 SMNVEV (reference sequence). J was trimmed by 2 bases and V by 1 base; bases with no gene match: 1. This CDR3 is built from 14 residues. The CDR3 protein is CASSLFGGAYEQYF. The CDR3, as DNA: TGTGCCAGCAGTTTATTCGGGGGGGCCTACGAGCAGTACTTC.

The chain is built from TRBV6-4 and TRBJ2-1; D uncertain. V lost 2 bases and J 2 bases, leaving 13 bases between the germline ends. This CDR3 is built from 16 residues. Germline lookup yields CDR1 MRHNA and CDR2 SNTAGT. The CDR3, as DNA: TGTGCCAGCAGTGACGATTTGGGTGTACCCTACAATGAGCAGTTCTTC. The encoded protein is CASSDDLGVPYNEQFF.

Written as DNA, the CDR3 is TGTGCCAGCAGCCTGGCAGTAGCAGGGCACGAGCAGTACTTC. Protein: CASSLAVAGHEQYF. The chain links TRBV5-8 to TRBJ2-7, with a possible D match to TRBD1 (5 bases). CDR3 length: 14 residues. The germline V and J ends were trimmed by 4 bases and 5 bases, with 16 bases remaining between them. Germline V gene data show CDR1 as SGHTS and CDR2 as YDEGEE.

The V call is TRBV25-1, the J call TRBJ2-5, with a weak D call TRBD2 (5 bases). The CDR3 loop spans 12 amino acids. Germline values: CDR1 MGHDK, CDR2 SYGVNS. Trimming took 6 bases from V and 5 from J, leaving 10 bases between them. The CDR3 here is CASSLTGETQYF. The CDR3 region has the DNA TGTGCCAGCAGCTTAACGGGGGAGACCCAGTACTTC. Together with reference TRBV25-1 and TRBJ2-5, the CDR3 gives the full variable domain: EADIYQTPRYLVIGTGKKITLECSQTMGHDKMYWYQQDPGMELHLIHYSYGVNSTEKGDLSSESTVSRIRTEHFPLTLESARPSHTSQYLCASSLTGETQYFGPGTRLLVL.

The genes are TRBV9 and TRBJ2-2; 10 bases align to TRBD1. With V trimmed by 3 bases and J by 5 bases, 4 bases remained unmatched. This CDR3 is 15 amino acids long. CDR1 and CDR2 from the germline V gene are SGDLS and YYNGEE. This chain's CDR3 is CASSAQGQGTGELFF. The DNA for the CDR3 is TGTGCCAGCAGCGCCCAGGGACAGGGGACCGGGGAGCTGTTTTTT.

The chain combines TRBV4-2 with TRBJ1-1; D is perhaps TRBD1 (5 bases). V was clipped by 6 bases and J by 1 base, with 15 bases between them. The CDR3 loop spans 15 amino acids. CDR1 and CDR2 (germline): LGHNA, YNFKEQ. The CDR3 loop is CASRRYFGGNTEAFF. Written as DNA, the CDR3 is TGTGCCAGCAGACGTTACTTCGGGGGGAACACTGAAGCTTTCTTT.

The rearrangement joins TRBV5-4 to TRBJ1-2; TRBD1 aligns across 8 bases. Germline CDR1 and CDR2: SGHNT and YYREEE (reference sequence). V gave up 3 bases and J gave up 9 bases; unmatched junction bases: 7. The CDR3 runs 13 residues. The chain's CDR3 is CASSSWTGQSYTF. CDR3 coding DNA: TGTGCCAGCAGCTCTTGGACAGGGCAAAGCTACACCTTC.

The genes are TRBV7-9 and TRBJ2-5; D unresolved. CDR3 length: 14 amino acids. V lost 5 bases to trimming and J lost 0 bases, with 10 bases between them. Germline V gene data show CDR1 as SEHNR and CDR2 as FQNEAQ (reference sequence). The CDR3 loop reads CASSPPLDQETQYF. The CDR3 bases are TGTGCCAGCAGCCCCCCGTTGGACCAAGAGACCCAGTACTTC. Supplemented by reference TRBV7-9 and TRBJ2-5, the full variable domain reads DTGVSQNPRHKITKRGQNVTFRCDPISEHNRLYWYRQTLGQGPEFLTYFQNEAQLEKSRLLSDRFSAERPKGSFSTLEIQRTEQGDSAMYLCASSPPLDQETQYFGPGTRLLVL.

This chain links TRBV4-1 with TRBJ2-3, with 9 bases identical to TRBD2. This CDR3 is 17 amino acids long. Germline CDR1 and CDR2: MGHRA and YSYEKL. V lost 0 bases to trimming and J lost 5 bases; unmatched junction nucleotides: 9. The CDR3: CASSQDRAGGPLDTQYF. In nucleotides, the CDR3 is TGCGCCAGCAGCCAAGATCGCGCGGGGGGGCCCTTAGATACGCAGTATTTT.

The chain joins TRBV5-6 to TRBJ1-2, with D uncertain. The CDR3 consists of 15 residues. From germline, CDR1 is SGHDT and CDR2 YYEEEE. Trimming stripped 5 bases from V and 3 bases from J, with 17 bases between. This CDR3 reads CASSSAVDGYYGYTF. CDR3 nucleotides: TGTGCCAGCAGTTCAGCTGTCGACGGGTACTATGGCTACACCTTC.